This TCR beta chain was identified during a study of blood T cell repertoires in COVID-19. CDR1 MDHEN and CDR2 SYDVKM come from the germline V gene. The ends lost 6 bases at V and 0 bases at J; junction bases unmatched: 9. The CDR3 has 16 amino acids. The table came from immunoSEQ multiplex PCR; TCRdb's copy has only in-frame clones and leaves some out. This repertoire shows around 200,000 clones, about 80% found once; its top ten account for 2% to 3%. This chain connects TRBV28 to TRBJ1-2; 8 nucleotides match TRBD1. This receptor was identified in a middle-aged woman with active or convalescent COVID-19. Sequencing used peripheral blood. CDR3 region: CASSTAGTGANYGYTF. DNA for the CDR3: TGTGCCAGCAGCACAGCTGGGACAGGTGCTAACTATGGCTACACCTTC.